This entry features one T cell receptor beta chain sequence. With a much larger clone just one base away, this may be a read error. This record comes from a study of T cells after yellow fever vaccination. V lost 6 bases and J 3 bases, leaving 16 bases between the germline ends. The CDR3 is 15 residues long. TCRdb reprocessed the 5' RACE reads via MiXCR and lists one record per CDR3 protein. In the table there are over 35,000 distinct CDR3 sequences, 5% to 7% of which are singletons. The receptor was derived from a young man who received the YFV17D yellow fever vaccine. The J gene is TRBJ2-3, the V gene TRBV12-3 or TRBV12-4, with D hard to call. The source was PBMCs, either bulk or a sorted T-cell subset (CD4+, CD8+, memory, or dextramer-sorted; not recorded which), collected 45 days after the yellow fever booster vaccination. The CDR3 is CASSPGTSWTDTQYF. The CDR3 DNA follows: TGTGCCAGCAGCCCCGGAACGAGTTGGACAGATACGCAGTATTTT.